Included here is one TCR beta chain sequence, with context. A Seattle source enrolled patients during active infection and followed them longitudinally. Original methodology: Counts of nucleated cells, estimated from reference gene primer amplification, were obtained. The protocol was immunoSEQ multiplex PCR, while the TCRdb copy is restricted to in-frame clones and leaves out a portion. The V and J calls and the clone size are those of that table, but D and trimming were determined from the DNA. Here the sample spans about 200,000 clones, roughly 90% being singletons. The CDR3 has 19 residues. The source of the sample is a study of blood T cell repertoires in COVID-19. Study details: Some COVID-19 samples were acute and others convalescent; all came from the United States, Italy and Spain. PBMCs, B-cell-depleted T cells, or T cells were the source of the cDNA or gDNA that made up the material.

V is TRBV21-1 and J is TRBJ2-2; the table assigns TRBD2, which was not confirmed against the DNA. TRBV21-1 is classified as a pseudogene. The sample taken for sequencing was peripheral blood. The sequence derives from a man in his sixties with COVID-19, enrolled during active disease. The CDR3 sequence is CASSPYGLADSPNTGELFF. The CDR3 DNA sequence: TGTGCCAGCAGCCCGTACGGACTAGCGGATTCACCGAACACCGGGGAGCTGTTTTTT.